This T cell receptor (beta chain) was captured by sequencing in a study of T cell changes during pregnancy in multiple sclerosis. Clones were read by immunoSEQ multiplex PCR, and TCRdb kept only the in-frame ones, dropping some. The sample contains roughly 64,000 clones, more than 75% of which appear only once. The sequencing here drew on peripheral blood, taken in the second trimester of pregnancy. This TCR came from a female donor with multiple sclerosis, enrolled in a pregnancy study.

The CDR3, as DNA: TGTGCCAGCAGACCGACTAGCGGGGTTGAGCAGTACTTC. This encodes CASRPTSGVEQYF. V usage is TRBV6-6 and J usage is TRBJ2-7; 11 bases map to TRBD2. From germline, CDR1 is MNHNY and CDR2 SVGAGI (reference sequence). The CDR3 length is 13 residues. The trim removed 6 bases at V and 7 bases at J, leaving 5 bases unmatched.